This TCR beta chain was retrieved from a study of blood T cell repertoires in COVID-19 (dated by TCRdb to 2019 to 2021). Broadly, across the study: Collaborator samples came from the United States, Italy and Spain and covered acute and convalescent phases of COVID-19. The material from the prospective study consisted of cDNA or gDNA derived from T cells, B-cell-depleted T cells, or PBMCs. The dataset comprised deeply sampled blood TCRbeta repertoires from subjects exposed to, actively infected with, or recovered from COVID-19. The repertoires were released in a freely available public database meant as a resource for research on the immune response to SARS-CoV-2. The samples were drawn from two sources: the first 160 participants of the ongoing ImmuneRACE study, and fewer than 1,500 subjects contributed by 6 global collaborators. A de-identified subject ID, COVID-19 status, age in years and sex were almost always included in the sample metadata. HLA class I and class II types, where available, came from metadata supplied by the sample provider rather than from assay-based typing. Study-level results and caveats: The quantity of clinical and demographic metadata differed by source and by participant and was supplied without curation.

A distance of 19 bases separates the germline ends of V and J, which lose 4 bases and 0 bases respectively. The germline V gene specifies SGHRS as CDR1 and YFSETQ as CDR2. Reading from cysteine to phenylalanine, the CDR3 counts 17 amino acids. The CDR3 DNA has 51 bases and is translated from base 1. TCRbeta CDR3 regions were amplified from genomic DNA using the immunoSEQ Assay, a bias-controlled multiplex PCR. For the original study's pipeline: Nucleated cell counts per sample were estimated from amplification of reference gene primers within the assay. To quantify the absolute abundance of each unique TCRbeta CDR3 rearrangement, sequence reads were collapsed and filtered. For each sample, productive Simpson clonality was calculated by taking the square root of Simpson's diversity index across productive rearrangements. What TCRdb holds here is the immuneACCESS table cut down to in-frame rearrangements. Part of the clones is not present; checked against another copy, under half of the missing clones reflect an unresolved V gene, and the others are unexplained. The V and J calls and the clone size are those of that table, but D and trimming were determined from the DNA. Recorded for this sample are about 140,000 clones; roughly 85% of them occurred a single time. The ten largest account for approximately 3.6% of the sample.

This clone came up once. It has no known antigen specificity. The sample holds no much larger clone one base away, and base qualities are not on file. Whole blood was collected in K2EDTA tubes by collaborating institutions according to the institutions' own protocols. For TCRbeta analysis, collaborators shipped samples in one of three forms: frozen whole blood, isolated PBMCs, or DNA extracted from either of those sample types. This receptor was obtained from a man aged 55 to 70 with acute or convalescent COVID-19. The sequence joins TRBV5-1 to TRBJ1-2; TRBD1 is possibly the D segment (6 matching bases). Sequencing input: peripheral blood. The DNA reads TGCGCCAGCAGCCCCCAGATTGTAGGACAGACTAACTATGGCTACACCTTC. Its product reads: CASSPQIVGQTNYGYTF. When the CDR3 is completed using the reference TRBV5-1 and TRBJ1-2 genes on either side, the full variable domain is KAGVTQTPRYLIKTRGQQVTLSCSPISGHRSVSWYQQTPGQGLQFLFEYFSETQRNKGNFPGRFSGRQFSNSRSEMNVSTLELGDSALYLCASSPQIVGQTNYGYTFGSGTRLTVV.